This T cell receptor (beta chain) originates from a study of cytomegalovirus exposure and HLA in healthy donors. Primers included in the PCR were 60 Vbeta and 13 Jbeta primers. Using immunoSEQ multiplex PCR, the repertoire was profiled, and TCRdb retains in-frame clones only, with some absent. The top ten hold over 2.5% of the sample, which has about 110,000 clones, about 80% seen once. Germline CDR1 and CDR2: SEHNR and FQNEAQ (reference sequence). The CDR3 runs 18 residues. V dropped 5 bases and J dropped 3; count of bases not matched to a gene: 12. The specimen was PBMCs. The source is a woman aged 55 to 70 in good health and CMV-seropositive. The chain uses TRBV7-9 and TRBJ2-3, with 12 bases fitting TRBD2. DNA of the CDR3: TGTGCCAGCAGCCCTAAGTACAGACTAGCGGGAGAGACAGATACGCAGTATTTT. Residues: CASSPKYRLAGETDTQYF.